These 10 T cell receptor beta chains were all obtained from the same sample, sequenced in a study of blood T cell repertoires in COVID-19. Only in-frame clones appear in the TCRdb table, and some are missing; sequencing was by immunoSEQ multiplex PCR. This sample has approximately 220,000 clones; 83% occur once, and the top ten carry approximately 3.8%. What was sequenced was PBMCs or T cells enriched from blood (not recorded which). These receptors originate from a middle-aged woman who had been exposed to COVID-19.

The chain joins TRBV29-1 to TRBJ1-1; D not resolved. Trimming took off 7 bases at V and 3 bases at J, with 15 bases between the two ends. The germline gives CDR1 SQVTM, CDR2 ANQGSEA. The CDR3 runs to 13 residues. CDR3 nucleotides: TGCAGCGCAAAAGGCGGGTTGGACACTGAAGCTTTCTTT. Protein sequence: CSAKGGLDTEAFF. Based on the CDR3 plus reference TRBV29-1 and TRBJ1-1, the full variable domain is SAVISQKPSRDICQRGTSLTIQCQVDSQVTMMFWYRQQPGQSLTLIATANQGSEATYESGFVIDKFPISRPNLTFSTLTVSNMSPEDSSIYLCSAKGGLDTEAFFGQGTRLTVV.

DNA of the CDR3: TGTGCCAGCAGTGAGGCATCCAGGAGGACAGATACGCAGTATTTT. It encodes CASSEASRRTDTQYF. The chain carries TRBV2 and TRBJ2-3; tentatively, D is TRBD2 (5 bases). The V and J ends lost 3 bases and 3 bases respectively, with 13 bases between them. CDR3 size: 15 residues. Germline V gene lookup returns CDR1 SNHLY and CDR2 FYNNEI.

The chain recombines TRBV5-1 with TRBJ2-7; 9 nucleotides align to TRBD1. Germline CDR1 reads SGHRS; CDR2 reads YFSETQ. The CDR3 sequence is 16 residues long. V gave up 0 bases and J gave up 2 bases; unmatched junction bases: 6. CDR3 bases: TGCGCCAGCAGCTTGGGGGGGACAGGGAAAACCTACGAGCAGTACTTC. This translates into CASSLGGTGKTYEQYF.

This clone was counted many times. The chain employs TRBV9 and TRBJ2-5; 7 bases line up with TRBD2. The CDR3 covers 15 residues. Germline V gives CDR1 SGDLS, CDR2 YYNGEE. V was pared by 3 bases and J by 5 bases, with 10 bases of the junction left unmatched. The CDR3 region is CASSGGDYHRETQYF. The CDR3 nucleotides are TGTGCCAGCAGCGGGGGGGACTATCACCGGGAGACCCAGTACTTC.

The chain links TRBV24-1 to TRBJ2-3, with 10 nucleotides matching TRBD1. CDR3 length equals 16 residues. Trimming cost V 3 bases and J 2 bases; bases outside gene matches: 4. Germline CDR1 is KGHDR and CDR2 is SFDVKD. The DNA for the CDR3 is TGTGCCACCAGTGATGGGACAGGGGAATACACAGATACGCAGTATTTT. This sequence encodes CATSDGTGEYTDTQYF.

The CDR3: CASSFLPYTQYF. The CDR3 nucleotides read TGTGCCAGCAGTTTCCTCCCTTATACGCAGTATTTT. V usage is TRBV12-3 or TRBV12-4 and J usage is TRBJ2-3; D call uncertain. V was pared by 3 bases and J by 7 bases, with 8 bases between. This CDR3 contains 12 residues.

This clone was counted once. The CDR3 DNA follows: TGTGCCAGCAGCTCTATACAGGGAAATTACGAGCAGTACTTC. Translating gives CASSSIQGNYEQYF. The chain is built from TRBV7-8 and TRBJ2-7, with D perhaps matching TRBD1 (6 bases). This CDR3 is built from 14 residues. Trimming pared 4 bases from V and 4 bases from J, leaving 14 bases between. Germline CDR1 is SGHVS and CDR2 is FQNEAQ. Variable domain in full (rest from reference TRBV7-8 and TRBJ2-7): GAGVSQSPRYKVAKRGQDVALRCDPISGHVSLFWYQQALGQGPEFLTYFQNEAQLDKSGLPSDRFFAERPEGSVSTLKIQRTQQEDSAVYLCASSSIQGNYEQYFGPGTRLTVT.

The chain employs TRBV7-2 and TRBJ2-1; 15 positions agree with TRBD2. Trimming removed 3 bases from V and 4 bases from J; junction bases left unmatched: 7. The CDR3 sequence is 18 residues long. The germline CDR1 and CDR2 sequences are SGHTA and FQGNSA. Here the CDR3 reads CASSFGLAGGPGYNEQFF. The DNA of the CDR3 is TGTGCCAGCAGCTTCGGACTAGCGGGGGGGCCAGGGTACAATGAGCAGTTCTTC.

This clone was picked up one time. This sequence joins TRBV19 and TRBJ1-5; TRBD1 matches at 8 bases. Germline V lookup: CDR1 LNHDA, CDR2 SQIVND (reference sequence). The CDR3 has 16 amino acids. After removal of 5 bases from V and 3 bases from J, the junction contained 9 bases not matched to a gene. CDR3 residues: CASSPHDRGNNQPQHF. The CDR3 DNA is TGTGCCAGTAGTCCCCACGACAGGGGAAACAATCAGCCCCAGCATTTT.

Remarks on this clone: The sample contains more than one DNA sequence encoding this CDR3. This sequence joins TRBV5-4 and TRBJ1-2, with D perhaps TRBD1 (6 bases). Germline CDR1 is SGHNT and CDR2 is YYREEE (reference sequence). The CDR3 is made up of 13 amino acids. Trimming removed 5 bases at V and 2 bases at J, with 10 bases between. The CDR3 coding sequence is TGTGCCAGCAGTTCCACAGGGAACTATGGCTACACCTTC. Protein: CASSSTGNYGYTF.